This section outlines one T cell receptor (beta chain) sequence together with its context. It lacks a known antigen. The sample holds no much larger clone one base away, and base qualities are not on file. The sample contains more than one DNA sequence encoding this CDR3. Explained via the paper, the treatment or condition label denotes: about 20 received Ad26.COV2.S at low or high dose, single or two shots; five or six received placebo; per-sample allocation not given. Repertoires of vaccine and placebo recipients were sequenced from samples taken on day 63 after the first injection. Between 29 July and 7 August 2020, Cohort 1b enrolled about 27 adults aged 18-55 years at one site in Boston, USA. Ad26.COV2.S was a replication-incompetent adenovirus type 26 vector expressing a prefusion-stabilized SARS-CoV-2 spike protein from the original Wuhan strain. This sample was taken from a study of Ad26.COV2.S vaccination and SARS-CoV-2 variants (dated by TCRdb to the early 2020s). About the study as a whole: Donors in the vaccine arm were drawn from COV1001, a phase I-IIa trial of Ad26.COV2.S in healthy adults that was multicentre, randomized, double-blind and placebo-controlled. A total of 32 samples were included in the TCR-sequenced set, comprising around 19 Ad26.COV2.S vaccine recipients, 5 placebo recipients and 8 SARS-CoV-2 convalescent individuals. The specificity and breadth of SARS-CoV-2-reactive T cell receptors after Ad26.COV2.S vaccination were assessed by TCRbeta repertoire sequencing. Investigators did not know the trial group allocation while performing experiments and assessing outcomes. Ad26.COV2.S was administered intramuscularly at a dose of 5x10^10 or 1x10^11 viral particles, either as one shot or as two shots given 56 days apart. Trial participants were randomized into five groups of five, in which low-dose or high-dose Ad26.COV2.S was given once or twice, or placebo was given on both occasions. Here is what the overall study found, with its caveats: The authors noted that the TCR breadth and depth analyses may have underestimated total T cell responses. Ad26.COV2.S recipients had higher spike-specific TCR breadth than placebo recipients (P = 0.0014). Comparable non-spike TCR breadth was observed between vaccine and placebo recipients, consistent with only spike being contained in the vaccine. After vaccination, substantial breadth of spike-specific CD8+ and CD4+ T cell responses was reported. The study lacked the statistical power to compare responses across vaccine doses or regimens.

The germline V and J ends show losses of 0 bases and 2 bases respectively, and no gene match explains 2 bases of the junction. The germline V gene gives CDR1 as SGHRS and CDR2 as YFSETQ. Spanning cysteine to phenylalanine, the CDR3 consists of 14 amino acids. CDR3 DNA is the only sequence kept; it has 42 bases, read in frame from the first base. The immunoSEQ Assay was the method used to sequence TCRbeta CDR3 regions. After extraction, genomic DNA underwent amplification by bias-controlled multiplex PCR, followed by high-throughput sequencing. The original pipeline was this. To quantify the absolute abundance of every unique TCRbeta CDR3 region, sequences were collapsed and filtered. Usable DNA was measured by amplifying reference genes present in all nucleated cells, and TCRbeta template counts were normalized to that usable DNA to estimate T cell fraction. Repertoire TCRs were annotated as SARS-CoV-2-specific when V gene, CDR3 amino acid sequence and J gene were exactly matched to a known reactive TCR set. The reference SARS-CoV-2 TCR set was derived from MIRA and filtered for enrichment in COVID-19-positive ImmuneCODE repertoires, a step that removed public or cross-reactive TCRs. Based on the MIRA antigens, annotated TCRs were further analysed at the level of specific ORF or position within ORF. Breadth was defined as the number of annotated unique rearrangements divided by the total number of unique productive rearrangements, and depth was defined as the summed frequency of the annotated unique rearrangements. Two-sided Wilcoxon rank-sum tests were applied when comparing TCR breadth between groups. TCRdb holds this immuneACCESS table with in-frame rearrangements only. Some clones are missing; in checked studies, unresolved V genes explain under half, and the rest has no known cause. V and J calls and clone size are as listed in that table; D and trimming were resolved from the DNA. The sample data list a few hundred thousand clones, and around 92% of these were observed just once. The top ten clonotypes cover around 1.7% of the sample.

In this chain, TRBV5-1 is recombined with TRBJ2-7, and TRBD1 aligns with 7 junction nucleotides. The sequence was obtained from a person between 18 and 59 years old who received the Ad26.COV2.S COVID-19 vaccine or a placebo. Sequenced here: peripheral blood, sampled in a trial of Ad26.COV2.S vaccine versus placebo. The DNA is as follows: TGCGCCAGCAGCTTGGGACAGGGTGCCTACGAGCAGTACTTC. Its protein reads: CASSLGQGAYEQYF.